Detailed here is one T cell receptor (beta chain). The antigen remains undetermined. Here immunoSEQ multiplex PCR was the method, and the copy in TCRdb shows in-frame clones only, minus some. Found here are around 180,000 clones, around 94% of them singletons; the top ten hold under 2%. The sample comes from a study of T cell responses to AZD1222 COVID-19 vaccine. V gave up 0 bases and J gave up 6 bases, with 18 bases separating them. CDR1 and CDR2 from the germline V gene are MNHEY and SVGEGT. The CDR3 sequence is 16 residues long. Overall study findings and caveats: Spike was spanned by vaccine-associated CD4 TCRs, with dominance at 160-218 and 743-854.

This receptor was taken from an adult who received the AZD1222 COVID-19 vaccine. The V call is TRBV6-2 or TRBV6-3, the J call TRBJ2-7; D possibly corresponds to TRBD1 (5 bases). The starting material was peripheral blood, obtained 28 days after the second AZD1222 dose. CDR3 nucleotides: TGTGCCAGCAGTTACTCGTTATCTGCAGGGTCTATCGAGCAGTACTTC. It yields the protein CASSYSLSAGSIEQYF.